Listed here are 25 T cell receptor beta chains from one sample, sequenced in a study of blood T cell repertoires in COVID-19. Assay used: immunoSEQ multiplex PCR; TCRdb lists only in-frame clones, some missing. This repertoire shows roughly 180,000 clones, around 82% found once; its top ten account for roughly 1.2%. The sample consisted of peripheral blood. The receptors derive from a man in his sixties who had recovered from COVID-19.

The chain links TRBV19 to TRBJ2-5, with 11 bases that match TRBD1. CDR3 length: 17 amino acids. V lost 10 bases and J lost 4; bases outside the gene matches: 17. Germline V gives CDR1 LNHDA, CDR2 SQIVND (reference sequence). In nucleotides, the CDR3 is TGTGCCACCAGCCGCAAAACCGGGACAGGGGGAGGAGAGACCCAGTACTTC. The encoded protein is CATSRKTGTGGGETQYF.

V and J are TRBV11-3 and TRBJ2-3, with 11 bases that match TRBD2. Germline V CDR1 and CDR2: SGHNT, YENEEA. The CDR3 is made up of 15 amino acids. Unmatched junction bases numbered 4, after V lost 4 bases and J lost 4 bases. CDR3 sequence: CASSSGSGGADTQYF. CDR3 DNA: TGTGCCAGCAGCTCAGGTAGCGGGGGGGCAGATACGCAGTATTTT. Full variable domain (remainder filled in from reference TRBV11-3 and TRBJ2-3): EAGVVQSPRYKIIEKKQPVAFWCNPISGHNTLYWYLQNLGQGPELLIRYENEEAVDDSQLPKDRFSAERLKGVDSTLKIQPAELGDSAVYLCASSSGSGGADTQYFGPGTRLTVL.

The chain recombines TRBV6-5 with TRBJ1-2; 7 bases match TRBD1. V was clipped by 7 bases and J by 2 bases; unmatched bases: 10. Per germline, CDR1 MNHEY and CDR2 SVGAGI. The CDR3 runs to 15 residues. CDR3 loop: CASTLSAGGNYGYTF. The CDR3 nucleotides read TGTGCCAGCACTTTGTCGGCAGGGGGAAACTATGGCTACACCTTC.

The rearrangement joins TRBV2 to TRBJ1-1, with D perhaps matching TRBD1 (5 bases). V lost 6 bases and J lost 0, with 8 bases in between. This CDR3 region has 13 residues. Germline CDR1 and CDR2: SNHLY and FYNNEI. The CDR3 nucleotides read TGTGCCAGCAGGAACAGGCTGAACACTGAAGCTTTCTTT. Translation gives CASRNRLNTEAFF. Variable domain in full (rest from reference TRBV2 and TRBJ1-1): EPEVTQTPSHQVTQMGQEVILRCVPISNHLYFYWYRQILGQKVEFLVSFYNNEISEKSEIFDDQFSVERPDGSNFTLKIRSTKLEDSAMYFCASRNRLNTEAFFGQGTRLTVV.

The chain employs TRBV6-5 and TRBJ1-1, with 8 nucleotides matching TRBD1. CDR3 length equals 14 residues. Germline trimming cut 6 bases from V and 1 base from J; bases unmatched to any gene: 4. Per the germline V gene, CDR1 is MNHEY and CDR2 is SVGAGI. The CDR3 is CASSSDRANTEAFF. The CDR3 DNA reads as TGTGCCAGCAGCTCGGACAGGGCGAACACTGAAGCTTTCTTT.

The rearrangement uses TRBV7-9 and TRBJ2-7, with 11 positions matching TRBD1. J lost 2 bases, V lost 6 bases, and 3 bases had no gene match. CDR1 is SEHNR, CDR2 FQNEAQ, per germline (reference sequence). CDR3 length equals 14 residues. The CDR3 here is CASSPGQGAYEQYF. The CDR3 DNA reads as TGTGCCAGCAGTCCGGGACAGGGGGCCTACGAGCAGTACTTC.

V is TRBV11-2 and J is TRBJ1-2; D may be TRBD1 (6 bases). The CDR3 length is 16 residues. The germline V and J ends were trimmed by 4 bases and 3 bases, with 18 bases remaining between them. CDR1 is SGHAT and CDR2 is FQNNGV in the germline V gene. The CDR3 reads CASSYRGGTDDYGYTF. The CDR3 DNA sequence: TGTGCCAGCAGCTATAGGGGGGGGACGGACGACTATGGCTACACCTTC.

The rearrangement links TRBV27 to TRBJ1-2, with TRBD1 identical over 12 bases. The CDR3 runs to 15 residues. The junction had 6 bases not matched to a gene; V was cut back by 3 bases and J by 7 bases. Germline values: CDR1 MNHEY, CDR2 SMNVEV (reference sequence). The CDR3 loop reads CASSFTGTGGSGYTF. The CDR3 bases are TGTGCCAGCAGTTTTACCGGGACAGGGGGCTCTGGCTACACCTTC.

CDR3 bases: TGTGCCAGCACTCACAGGGGGGACACTGAAGCTTTCTTT. Encoded protein: CASTHRGDTEAFF. The V call is TRBV25-1, the J call TRBJ1-1; 8 bases fit TRBD1. V lost 7 bases to trimming and J lost 3 bases; unmatched junction nucleotides: 4. The CDR3 runs to 13 residues. Germline V gene sequence: CDR1 MGHDK, CDR2 SYGVNS. The whole variable domain, filled in from reference TRBV25-1 and TRBJ1-1, reads EADIYQTPRYLVIGTGKKITLECSQTMGHDKMYWYQQDPGMELHLIHYSYGVNSTEKGDLSSESTVSRIRTEHFPLTLESARPSHTSQYLCASTHRGDTEAFFGQGTRLTVV.

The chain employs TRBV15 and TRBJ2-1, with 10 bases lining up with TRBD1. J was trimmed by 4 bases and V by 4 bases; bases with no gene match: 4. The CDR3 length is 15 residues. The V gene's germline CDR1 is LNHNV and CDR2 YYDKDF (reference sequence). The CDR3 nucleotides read TGTGCCACCAGCATAGGGACAGGGGATTACAATGAGCAGTTCTTC. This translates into CATSIGTGDYNEQFF.

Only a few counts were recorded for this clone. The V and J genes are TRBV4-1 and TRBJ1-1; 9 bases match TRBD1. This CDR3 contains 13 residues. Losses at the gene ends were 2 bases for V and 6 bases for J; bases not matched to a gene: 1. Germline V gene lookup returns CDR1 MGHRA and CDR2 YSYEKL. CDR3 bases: TGCGCCAGCAGCCAACGACAGGGGGCTGAAGCTTTCTTT. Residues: CASSQRQGAEAFF.

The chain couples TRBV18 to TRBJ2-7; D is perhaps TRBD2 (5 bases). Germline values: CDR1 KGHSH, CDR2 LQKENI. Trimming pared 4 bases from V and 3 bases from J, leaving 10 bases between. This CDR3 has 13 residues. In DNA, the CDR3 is TGTGCCAGCTCACGAGGGAATAGCTACGAGCAGTACTTC. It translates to CASSRGNSYEQYF.

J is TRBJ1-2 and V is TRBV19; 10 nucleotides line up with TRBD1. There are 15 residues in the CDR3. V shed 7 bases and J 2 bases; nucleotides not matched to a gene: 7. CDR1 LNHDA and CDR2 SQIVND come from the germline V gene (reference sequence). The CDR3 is CASKPTGGDNYGYTF. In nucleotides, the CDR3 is TGTGCCAGTAAACCGACAGGGGGCGACAACTATGGCTACACCTTC. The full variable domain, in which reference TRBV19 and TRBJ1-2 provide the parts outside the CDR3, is DGGITQSPKYLFRKEGQNVTLSCEQNLNHDAMYWYRQDPGQGLRLIYYSQIVNDFQKGDIAEGYSVSREKKESFPLTVTSAQKNPTAFYLCASKPTGGDNYGYTFGSGTRLTVV.

In DNA, the CDR3 is TGTGCCAGCAGTCAAGGGGGTACAACTAACTATGGCTACACCTTC. As protein: CASSQGGTTNYGYTF. The V and J genes are TRBV7-2 and TRBJ1-2; weak D call: TRBD1 (6 bases). Germline CDR1 is SGHTA and CDR2 is FQGNSA. There are 15 residues in the CDR3. Trimming left V 6 bases short and J 0 bases short, with 14 bases between.

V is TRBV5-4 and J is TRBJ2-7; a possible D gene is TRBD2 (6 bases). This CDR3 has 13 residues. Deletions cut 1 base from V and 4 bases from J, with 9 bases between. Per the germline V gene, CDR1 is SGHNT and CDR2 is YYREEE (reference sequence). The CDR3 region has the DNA TGTGCCAGCAGCTTGCCTGGGGGGTACGAGCAGTACTTC. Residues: CASSLPGGYEQYF. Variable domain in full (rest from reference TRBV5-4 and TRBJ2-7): ETGVTQSPTHLIKTRGQQVTLRCSSQSGHNTVSWYQQALGQGPQFIFQYYREEENGRGNFPPRFSGLQFPNYSSELNVNALELDDSALYLCASSLPGGYEQYFGPGTRLTVT.

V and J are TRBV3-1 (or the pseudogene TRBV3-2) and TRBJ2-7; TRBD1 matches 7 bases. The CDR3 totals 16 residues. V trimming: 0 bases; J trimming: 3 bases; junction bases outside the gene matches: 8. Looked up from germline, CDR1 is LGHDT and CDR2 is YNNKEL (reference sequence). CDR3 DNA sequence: TGTGCCAGCAGCCAAGAGGGAACAGGGGACCTCTACGAGCAGTACTTC. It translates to CASSQEGTGDLYEQYF.

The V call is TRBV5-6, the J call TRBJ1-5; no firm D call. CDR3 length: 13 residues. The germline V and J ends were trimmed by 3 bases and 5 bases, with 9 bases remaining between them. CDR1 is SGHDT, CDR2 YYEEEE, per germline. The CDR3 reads CASSSYFDQPQHF. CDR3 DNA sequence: TGTGCCAGCAGCTCCTATTTTGATCAGCCCCAGCATTTT. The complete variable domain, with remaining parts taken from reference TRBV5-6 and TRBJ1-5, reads DAGVTQSPTHLIKTRGQQVTLRCSPKSGHDTVSWYQQALGQGPQFIFQYYEEEERQRGNFPDRFSGHQFPNYSSELNVNALLLGDSALYLCASSSYFDQPQHFGDGTRLSIL.

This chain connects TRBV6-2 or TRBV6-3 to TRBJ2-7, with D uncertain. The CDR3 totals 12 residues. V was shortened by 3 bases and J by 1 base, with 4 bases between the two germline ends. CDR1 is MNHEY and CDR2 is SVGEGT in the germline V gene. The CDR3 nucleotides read TGTGCCAGCAGTTATCAGTCCTACGAGCAGTACTTC. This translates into CASSYQSYEQYF.

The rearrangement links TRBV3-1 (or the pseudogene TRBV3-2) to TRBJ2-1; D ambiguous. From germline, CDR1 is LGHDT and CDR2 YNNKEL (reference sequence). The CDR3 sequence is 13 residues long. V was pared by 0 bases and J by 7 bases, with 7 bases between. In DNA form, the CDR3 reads TGTGCCAGCAGCCAAGATCGGTTTAATGAGCAGTTCTTC. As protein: CASSQDRFNEQFF.

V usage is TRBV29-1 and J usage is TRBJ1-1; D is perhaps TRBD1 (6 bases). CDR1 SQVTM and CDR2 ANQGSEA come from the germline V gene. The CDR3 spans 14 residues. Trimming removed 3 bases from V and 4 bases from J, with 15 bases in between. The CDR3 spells CSVDGGLGSTEAFF. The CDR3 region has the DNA TGCAGCGTTGACGGGGGGCTCGGGTCCACTGAAGCTTTCTTT.

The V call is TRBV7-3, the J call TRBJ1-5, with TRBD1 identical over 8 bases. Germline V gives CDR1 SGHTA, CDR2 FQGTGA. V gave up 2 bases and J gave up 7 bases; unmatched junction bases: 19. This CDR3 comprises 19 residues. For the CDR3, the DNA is TGTGCCAGCAGCTTATGGGCAGTCAGGGGGCGCCGCAATAAACAGCCCCAGCATTTT. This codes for CASSLWAVRGRRNKQPQHF.

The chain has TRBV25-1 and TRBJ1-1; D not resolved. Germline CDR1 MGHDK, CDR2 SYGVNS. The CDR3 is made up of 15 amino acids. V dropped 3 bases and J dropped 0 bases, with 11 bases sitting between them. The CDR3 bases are TGTGCCAGCAGTGATGAAGGCAGGATGAACACTGAAGCTTTCTTT. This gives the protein CASSDEGRMNTEAFF.

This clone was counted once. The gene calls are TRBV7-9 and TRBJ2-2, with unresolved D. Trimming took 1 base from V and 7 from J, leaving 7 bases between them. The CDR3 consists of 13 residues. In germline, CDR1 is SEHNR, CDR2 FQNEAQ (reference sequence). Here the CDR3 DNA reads TGTGCCAGCAGCTTAGGGCTTGGCGGGGAGCTGTTTTTT. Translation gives CASSLGLGGELFF.

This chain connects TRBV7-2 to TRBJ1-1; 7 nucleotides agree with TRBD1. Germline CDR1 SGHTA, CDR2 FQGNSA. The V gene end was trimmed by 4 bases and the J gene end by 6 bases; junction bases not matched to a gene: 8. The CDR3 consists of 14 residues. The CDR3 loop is CASSYWTGAPEAFF. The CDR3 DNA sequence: TGTGCCAGCAGCTATTGGACAGGAGCGCCTGAAGCTTTCTTT.

CDR3 in DNA: TGTGCCAGCTCAAGTCATCCGGGGGCGAACACCGGGGAGCTGTTTTTT. It encodes CASSSHPGANTGELFF. This rearrangement joins TRBV18 to TRBJ2-2; perhaps TRBD2 as D (6 bases). This CDR3 is built from 16 residues. The germline CDR1 and CDR2 sequences are KGHSH and LQKENI. V lost 5 bases, J lost 0 bases, and 13 bases lay in between.